Listed below are T cell receptor beta chains from one sample, sequenced in a study of blood T cells in healthy people across ages. Each CDR3 protein is one row after TCRdb ran MiXCR on the 5' RACE reads. There are around 870,000 distinct CDR3 sequences in the sample; 29% occur only once, and approximately 15% lies in the top ten. Specimen: blood. The receptors come from a woman over 75 in good health. Each CDR3 is given with its conserved first and last residue. A D gene is named only where the DNA matches it firmly. The size entry is marked missing in some rows and otherwise reads once, few, many or a size class.

d_call: NA; clone_size: NA; v_call: TRBV12-3/TRBV12-4; j_call: TRBJ2-3; cdr3_nt: TGTGCCAGCAGCCCGGGACTCCTCGCAGATACGCAGTATTTT; cdr3_aa: CASSPGLLADTQYF
d_call: NA; clone_size: NA; v_call: TRBV4-2; j_call: TRBJ2-6; cdr3_nt: TGTGCCAGCAGCCAAGCGGTCACCTCTGGGGCCAACGTCCTGACTTTC; cdr3_aa: CASSQAVTSGANVLTF
d_call: TRBD2; clone_size: many; v_call: TRBV6-5; j_call: TRBJ2-1; cdr3_nt: TGTGCCAGCAGTTACTCTCGTCCTAGCGGGAGCTCCTACAATGAGCAGTTCTTC; cdr3_aa: CASSYSRPSGSSYNEQFF
d_call: NA; clone_size: NA; v_call: TRBV4-1; j_call: TRBJ2-3; cdr3_nt: TGCGCCAGCAGCCTCGAGGGAGGGGGCGGGGTAGATACGCAGTATTTT; cdr3_aa: CASSLEGGGGVDTQYF
d_call: TRBD2; clone_size: many; v_call: TRBV19; j_call: TRBJ2-7; cdr3_nt: TGTGCCAGTAGAAAGACTAGCGGGTCGTCCTACGAGCAGTACTTC; cdr3_aa: CASRKTSGSSYEQYF
d_call: NA; clone_size: many; v_call: TRBV7-2; j_call: TRBJ2-1; cdr3_nt: TGTGCCAGCAGCCCCGGGACTTTTCGGGCTGAGCAGTTCTTC; cdr3_aa: CASSPGTFRAEQFF
d_call: NA; clone_size: many; v_call: TRBV10-3; j_call: TRBJ2-3; cdr3_nt: TGTGCCATCAGGATCAGGGATACGCAGTATTTT; cdr3_aa: CAIRIRDTQYF
d_call: NA; clone_size: many; v_call: TRBV20-1; j_call: TRBJ1-2; cdr3_nt: TGCAGTGCCTCCGTAGCCCTTCATGCTAACTATGGCTACACCTTC; cdr3_aa: CSASVALHANYGYTF
d_call: NA; clone_size: NA; v_call: TRBV4-3; j_call: TRBJ2-3; cdr3_nt: TGCGCCAGCAGCGTGCGGGGTGCCCAAAGCACAGATACGCAGTATTTT; cdr3_aa: CASSVRGAQSTDTQYF
d_call: NA; clone_size: NA; v_call: TRBV7-2; j_call: TRBJ1-2; cdr3_nt: TGTGCCAGCAGCTTAGTGTTAGTAGGAAATGGCTACACCTTC; cdr3_aa: CASSLVLVGNGYTF
d_call: TRBD1; clone_size: many; v_call: TRBV24-1; j_call: TRBJ1-5; cdr3_nt: TGTGCCACCAGTGGCTCAGGGGGCGTTAATCAGCCCCAGCATTTT; cdr3_aa: CATSGSGGVNQPQHF
d_call: NA; clone_size: NA; v_call: TRBV5-1; j_call: TRBJ1-2; cdr3_nt: TGCGCCAGCAGCTTTTTTGCAGGGATTAACTATGGCTACACCTTC; cdr3_aa: CASSFFAGINYGYTF
d_call: NA; clone_size: few; v_call: TRBV28; j_call: TRBJ1-5; cdr3_nt: TGTGCCAGCAGCTCACAGGGCTGGGAGAATCAGCCCCAGCATTTT; cdr3_aa: CASSSQGWENQPQHF
d_call: TRBD2; clone_size: many; v_call: TRBV7-2; j_call: TRBJ2-3; cdr3_nt: TGTGCCAGCATTCGGACTAGCGGCTTCACAGATACGCAGTATTTT; cdr3_aa: CASIRTSGFTDTQYF
d_call: TRBD1; clone_size: many; v_call: TRBV11-2; j_call: TRBJ2-5; cdr3_nt: TGTGCCAGCAGCTTAGGGCTGACAGGGGGCCGGGAGACCCAGTACTTC; cdr3_aa: CASSLGLTGGRETQYF
d_call: NA; clone_size: NA; v_call: TRBV5-3; j_call: TRBJ2-3; cdr3_nt: TGTGCCAGAAGCTTGGAATCCTCATTAACTGATACGCAGTATTTT; cdr3_aa: CARSLESSLTDTQYF
d_call: NA; clone_size: NA; v_call: TRBV21-1; j_call: TRBJ1-2; cdr3_nt: TGTGCCAGCAGCAAGGCCCCCATTGGCTACACCTTC; cdr3_aa: CASSKAPIGYTF
d_call: NA; clone_size: many; v_call: TRBV3-1; j_call: TRBJ2-7; cdr3_nt: TGTGCCAGCAGCCACAATGCGGGGATGTACGAGCAGTACTTC; cdr3_aa: CASSHNAGMYEQYF
d_call: NA; clone_size: NA; v_call: TRBV6-1; j_call: TRBJ2-3; cdr3_nt: TGTGCCAGCAGTGGACACAGGGGAGGAGGCACAGATACGCAGTATTTT; cdr3_aa: CASSGHRGGGTDTQYF
d_call: TRBD2; clone_size: few; v_call: TRBV27; j_call: TRBJ2-3; cdr3_nt: TGTGCCAGCAAAAACCAAAAGACTAGCGGTGCAGATACGCAGTATTTT; cdr3_aa: CASKNQKTSGADTQYF
d_call: NA; clone_size: many; v_call: TRBV14; j_call: TRBJ2-3; cdr3_nt: TGTGCCAGCAGCCAACAGCTAGGCACAGATACGCAGTATTTT; cdr3_aa: CASSQQLGTDTQYF
d_call: NA; clone_size: many; v_call: TRBV12-3/TRBV12-4; j_call: TRBJ1-2; cdr3_nt: TGTGCCAGCAGTGGGGGGACGACTGGCTACACCTTC; cdr3_aa: CASSGGTTGYTF
d_call: NA; clone_size: few; v_call: TRBV4-3; j_call: TRBJ2-7; cdr3_nt: TGCGCCAGCAGCCAAGATCCCTTAGACAGGAATACTGATATTCCCTACGTGCAGTACTTC; cdr3_aa: CASSQDPLDRNTDIPYVQYF
d_call: TRBD1; clone_size: few; v_call: TRBV5-4; j_call: TRBJ1-1; cdr3_nt: TGTGCCAGCAGCCCGCGACAGGGGGTGACGATCACTGAAGCTTTCTTT; cdr3_aa: CASSPRQGVTITEAFF
d_call: TRBD1; clone_size: many; v_call: TRBV20-1; j_call: TRBJ2-5; cdr3_nt: TGCAGTGCAACTGAACAGGGGGGAAGCCAAGAGACCCAGTACTTC; cdr3_aa: CSATEQGGSQETQYF
d_call: NA; clone_size: many; v_call: TRBV18; j_call: TRBJ2-7; cdr3_nt: TGTGCCAGCTCACCCTCCAGGACAGCCTCCTACGAGCAGTACTTC; cdr3_aa: CASSPSRTASYEQYF
d_call: NA; clone_size: many; v_call: TRBV4-3; j_call: TRBJ2-3; cdr3_nt: TGCGCCAGCAGCCAAGATAGATCTCATGTGGGGGCCACAGATACGCAGTATTTT; cdr3_aa: CASSQDRSHVGATDTQYF
d_call: TRBD2; clone_size: many; v_call: TRBV5-6; j_call: TRBJ2-5; cdr3_nt: TGTGCCAGCAGCCGTCGGGGACTAGCGGGGGCCAACCAAGAGACCCAGTACTTC; cdr3_aa: CASSRRGLAGANQETQYF
d_call: TRBD2; clone_size: many; v_call: TRBV20-1; j_call: TRBJ2-3; cdr3_nt: TGCAGTGCCCCGCCCCTTAGCGGGGGAGCTCCAGATACGCAGTATTTT; cdr3_aa: CSAPPLSGGAPDTQYF
d_call: NA; clone_size: NA; v_call: TRBV6-6; j_call: TRBJ1-1; cdr3_nt: TGTGCCAGCAGTCAGACACAGGCGACCACTGAAGCTTTCTTT; cdr3_aa: CASSQTQATTEAFF
d_call: NA; clone_size: NA; v_call: TRBV5-1; j_call: TRBJ2-3; cdr3_nt: TGCGCCAGCAGCTTGACAGGAGACACAGATACGCAGTATTTT; cdr3_aa: CASSLTGDTDTQYF
d_call: NA; clone_size: many; v_call: TRBV7-2; j_call: TRBJ2-7; cdr3_nt: TGTGCCAGCAGCTCCCGACCCAGCTACGAGCAGTACTTC; cdr3_aa: CASSSRPSYEQYF
d_call: NA; clone_size: many; v_call: TRBV4-3; j_call: TRBJ1-5; cdr3_nt: TGCGCCAGCAGCCAAGGCCTGGGGGCCGGCAATCAGCCCCAGCATTTT; cdr3_aa: CASSQGLGAGNQPQHF
d_call: TRBD1; clone_size: many; v_call: TRBV7-2; j_call: TRBJ1-4; cdr3_nt: TGTGCCAGCAGCTTAGTCAGGGGGTACACTAATGAAAAACTGTTTTTT; cdr3_aa: CASSLVRGYTNEKLFF
d_call: TRBD1; clone_size: NA; v_call: TRBV6-1; j_call: TRBJ1-4; cdr3_nt: TGTGCCAGCACATTGGACAGGGCAGGAGAAAAACTGTTTTTT; cdr3_aa: CASTLDRAGEKLFF
d_call: TRBD1; clone_size: many; v_call: TRBV20-1; j_call: TRBJ2-3; cdr3_nt: TGCAGTGCTAGGACAGGGGCTTACACAGATACGCAGTATTTT; cdr3_aa: CSARTGAYTDTQYF
d_call: NA; clone_size: NA; v_call: TRBV6-6; j_call: TRBJ1-1; cdr3_nt: TGTGCCAGCAGTTCCTCTCCTACAGGGAAAGCTGAAGCTTTCTTT; cdr3_aa: CASSSSPTGKAEAFF
d_call: NA; clone_size: NA; v_call: TRBV20-1; j_call: TRBJ1-1; cdr3_nt: TGCAGTGCTAGCCCCCCAGGCGGTTTGGGCACTGAAGCTTTCTTT; cdr3_aa: CSASPPGGLGTEAFF
d_call: TRBD1; clone_size: many; v_call: TRBV20-1; j_call: TRBJ2-7; cdr3_nt: TGCAGTGCTAGAGTCTCGACAGGGTTCTACGAGCAGTACTTC; cdr3_aa: CSARVSTGFYEQYF
d_call: TRBD1; clone_size: many; v_call: TRBV24-1; j_call: TRBJ2-1; cdr3_nt: TGTGCCACCAGTGATTTGCGCGGGACAGGGGGCCGGGGCGATGAGCAGTTCTTC; cdr3_aa: CATSDLRGTGGRGDEQFF
d_call: TRBD2; clone_size: many; v_call: TRBV20-1; j_call: TRBJ2-7; cdr3_nt: TGCAGTGCTAGAGTCCCACCCGGGACTAGAGGGTACAACAACGAGCAGTACTTC; cdr3_aa: CSARVPPGTRGYNNEQYF
d_call: NA; clone_size: many; v_call: TRBV20-1; j_call: TRBJ1-2; cdr3_nt: TGCAGTGCTATCCCATTGGAAGGCTACACCTTC; cdr3_aa: CSAIPLEGYTF
d_call: TRBD1; clone_size: many; v_call: TRBV10-3; j_call: TRBJ2-1; cdr3_nt: TGTGCCATCAGACTTGGACAGGGGGGCAATGAGCAGTTCTTC; cdr3_aa: CAIRLGQGGNEQFF